This T cell receptor (beta chain) was captured by sequencing in a study of monozygotic twins with cystic fibrosis. Comments on this clone: As yet, its antigen is unknown.

Notes on the study in general: Monozygotic CF twin pairs shared significantly more nucleotide-identical clonotypes than unrelated CF individuals did. The repertoire was suggested to be naive-dominated, clonality median around 0.01. Co-twins had the most similar V usage for 13 of 16 pairs, J for 8. No link emerged between shared CDR3 counts and age, concordance or severity.

CDR1 and CDR2 (germline): SGHRS, YFSETQ. The CDR3 extends over 13 amino acids. V lost 0 bases to trimming and J lost 5 bases, with 6 bases between them. Profiled with immunoSEQ multiplex PCR; TCRdb holds only in-frame clones, not every one. The repertoire consists of 15,000 to 20,000 clones, with 96% occurring once and the leading ten covering 0.5% to 0.7%. This rearrangement joins TRBV5-1 to TRBJ2-1; the D is unclear. The origin of this receptor is a girl aged 2 to 9 with cystic fibrosis. Sample: blood. As DNA, the CDR3 is TGCGCCAGCAGCTTGGGTGGGGACAATGAGCAGTTCTTC. Amino acid sequence: CASSLGGDNEQFF.